The clone carrying this T cell receptor (beta chain) was seen more than once but under ten times. This specimen comes from a study of blood T cells in healthy people across ages. On the study more broadly: Roughly one uniquely barcoded beta molecule per two T cells was captured.

V lost 4 bases and J lost 3; bases outside the gene matches: 4. This CDR3 has 14 residues. Germline V lookup: CDR1 MGHRA, CDR2 YSYEKL. PBMCs numbering at least 6 million were isolated per sample. RNA extraction gave at least 5.5 micrograms of total RNA per sample. A J-beta primer mix and a sample-barcoded 5' primer were used in a second PCR of roughly 6 to 11 cycles. A 12-random-nucleotide template-switch adaptor tagged each cDNA molecule. TCRdb redid the calling of the 5' RACE reads with MiXCR, one entry per CDR3 protein. The sample holds around 1.5 million distinct CDR3 sequences, roughly 32% seen once.

The chain links TRBV4-1 to TRBJ2-5; 8 nucleotides agree with TRBD2. The specimen sequenced was blood. The sequence was obtained from a woman aged 25 to 39 in good health. CDR3 amino acids: CASSPRGGKETQYF. CDR3 bases: TGCGCCAGCAGCCCCCGCGGGGGGAAAGAGACCCAGTACTTC.